This passage covers 10 T cell receptor beta chains from one sample sequenced in a study of shared clonotypes between healthy human individuals. Only in-frame clones appear in the TCRdb table, and some are missing; sequencing was by immunoSEQ multiplex PCR. The table lists over a million clones, approximately 78% of them singletons, with roughly 0.61% in the top ten. Material: memory CD4+ T cells from PBMCs. Subset reported: CD45RA-negative fraction. These receptor sequences come from a man between 18 and 35 years old in good health. Some clones in this sample may be carry-over from other donors' samples.

This sequence joins TRBV10-3 and TRBJ2-1, with 10 bases that match TRBD2. V lost 0 bases to trimming and J lost 5 bases; unmatched junction nucleotides: 13. Germline V gene data show CDR1 as ENHRY and CDR2 as SYGVKD. The CDR3 extends over 19 amino acids. The CDR3 spells CAISESTGISGRGNNEQFF. CDR3 in DNA: TGTGCCATCAGTGAGTCGACCGGTATAAGCGGGAGGGGAAACAATGAGCAGTTCTTC.

V is TRBV14 and J is TRBJ1-5; D is uncertain. Deletions cut 4 bases from V and 11 bases from J, with 15 bases between. CDR1 is SGHDN, CDR2 FVKESK, per germline. The CDR3 has 13 amino acids. The CDR3 spells CASSRTGLGSQHF. The CDR3 region has the DNA TGTGCCAGCAGCCGGACCGGGTTAGGGTCCCAGCATTTT.

The chain recombines TRBV11-1 with TRBJ2-5; D gene unclear. The CDR3 has 13 residues. Germline CDR1 and CDR2: SGHAT and FQDESV (reference sequence). Trimming took 3 bases from V and 9 from J, leaving 14 bases between them. CDR3 residues: CASSFPGLAAQYF. The CDR3 DNA follows: TGTGCCAGCAGCTTCCCGGGCCTGGCGGCCCAGTACTTC.

The chain links TRBV6-1 to TRBJ2-7, with 10 bases fitting TRBD1. The ends lost 7 bases at V and 3 bases at J; junction bases unmatched: 6. CDR3 length: 14 residues. Germline CDR1 reads MNHNS; CDR2 reads SASEGT. The CDR3 DNA reads as TGTGCCAGCACCAGGGGGACAGGGGTCTACGAGCAGTACTTC. The encoded protein is CASTRGTGVYEQYF.

V usage is TRBV13 and J usage is TRBJ2-7, with TRBD1 matching over 8 bases. V was clipped by 5 bases and J by 6 bases; unmatched bases: 6. CDR3 length: 13 residues. Germline assignment: CDR1 PRHDT and CDR2 FYEKMQ (reference sequence). The CDR3 region has the DNA TGTGCCAGCAGCGCGGGGACAGGACGCGAGCAGTACTTC. Amino acid sequence: CASSAGTGREQYF.

The rearrangement joins TRBV6-5 to TRBJ2-3; D not resolved. The germline V and J ends were trimmed by 2 bases and 5 bases, with 17 bases remaining between them. The length of the CDR3 is 16 residues. Germline-derived CDR1 and CDR2 are MNHEY and SVGAGI. CDR3 sequence: CASSYGLEPSEDTQYF. CDR3 DNA sequence: TGTGCCAGCAGTTACGGCCTAGAACCCTCCGAAGATACGCAGTATTTT.

V is TRBV9 and J is TRBJ1-1; 9 bases align to TRBD1. Germline trimming cut 4 bases from V and 12 bases from J; bases unmatched to any gene: 10. The CDR3 has 13 residues. Germline CDR1 is SGDLS and CDR2 is YYNGEE. The CDR3 loop is CASSILGTGRTFF. CDR3 DNA sequence: TGTGCCAGCAGCATTCTCGGGACAGGGAGAACTTTCTTT.

In this sample, this clone turned up once. This sequence joins TRBV2 and TRBJ2-5; the match to TRBD1 covers 12 bases. The germline V gene has CDR1 SNHLY and CDR2 FYNNEI. The length of the CDR3 is 16 residues. V lost 5 bases, J lost 2 bases, and 6 bases stayed unmatched. The CDR3 loop reads CASSSGTGGQQETQYF. The CDR3 nucleotides read TGTGCCAGCAGTTCCGGGACAGGGGGCCAACAAGAGACCCAGTACTTC.

This chain links TRBV6-5 with TRBJ1-2; D is ambiguous. This CDR3 is built from 14 residues. CDR1 MNHEY and CDR2 SVGAGI come from the germline V gene. Trimming shortened V by 3 bases and J by 4 bases, and 12 bases separated the two germline ends. The CDR3 DNA reads as TGTGCCAGCAGTTATAATTGGGCGGGCTATGGCTACACCTTC. Translation gives CASSYNWAGYGYTF.

The table lists this clone with many counts. The chain couples TRBV7-2 to TRBJ2-3, with 11 bases that match TRBD2. This CDR3 is built from 16 residues. V shed 5 bases, J shed 2 bases, and the junction held 6 bases outside the gene matches. Germline loops: CDR1 SGHTA, CDR2 FQGNSA. The CDR3 DNA follows: TGTGCCAGCAGCCTGCTGGGACTAGCGGTCACAGATACGCAGTATTTT. Protein product: CASSLLGLAVTDTQYF.